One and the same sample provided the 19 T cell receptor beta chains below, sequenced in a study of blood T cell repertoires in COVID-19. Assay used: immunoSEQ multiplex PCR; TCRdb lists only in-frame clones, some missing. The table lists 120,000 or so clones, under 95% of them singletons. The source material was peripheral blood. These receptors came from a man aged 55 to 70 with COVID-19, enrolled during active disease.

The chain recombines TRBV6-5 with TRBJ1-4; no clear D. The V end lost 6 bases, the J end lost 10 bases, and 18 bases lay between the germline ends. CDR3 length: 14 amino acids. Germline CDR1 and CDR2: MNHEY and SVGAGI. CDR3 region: CASSPLRPIGKLFF. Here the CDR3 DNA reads TGTGCCAGCAGCCCGTTGAGGCCCATTGGAAAACTGTTTTTT.

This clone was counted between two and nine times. This CDR3 is CASSIARGNSYNEQFF. In DNA form, the CDR3 reads TGTGCCAGTAGTATAGCCAGGGGGAACTCCTACAATGAGCAGTTCTTC. The chain links TRBV19 to TRBJ2-1; 7 bases fit TRBD1. The CDR3 is made up of 16 amino acids. The V gene end was trimmed by 1 base and the J gene end by 0 bases; junction bases not matched to a gene: 3. The V gene's germline CDR1 is LNHDA and CDR2 SQIVND (reference sequence).

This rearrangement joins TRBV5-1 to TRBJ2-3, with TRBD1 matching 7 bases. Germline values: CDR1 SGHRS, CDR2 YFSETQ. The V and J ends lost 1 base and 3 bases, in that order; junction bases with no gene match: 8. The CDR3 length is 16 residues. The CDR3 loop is CASSLIRDRGTDTQYF. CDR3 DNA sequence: TGCGCCAGCAGCTTGATCCGGGACAGAGGGACAGATACGCAGTATTTT.

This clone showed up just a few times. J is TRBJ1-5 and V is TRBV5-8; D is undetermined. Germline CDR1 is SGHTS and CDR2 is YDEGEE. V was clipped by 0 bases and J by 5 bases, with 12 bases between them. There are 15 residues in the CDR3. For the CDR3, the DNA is TGTGCCAGCAGCTTGGTTACAGCCACTGATCAGCCCCAGCATTTT. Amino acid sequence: CASSLVTATDQPQHF.

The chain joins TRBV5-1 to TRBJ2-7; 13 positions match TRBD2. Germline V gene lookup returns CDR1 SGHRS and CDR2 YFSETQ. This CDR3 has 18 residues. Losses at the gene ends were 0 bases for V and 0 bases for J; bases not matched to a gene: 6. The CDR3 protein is CASSLGLAGGDLSYEQYF. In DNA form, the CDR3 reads TGCGCCAGCAGCTTGGGACTAGCGGGAGGCGATCTCTCCTACGAGCAGTACTTC.

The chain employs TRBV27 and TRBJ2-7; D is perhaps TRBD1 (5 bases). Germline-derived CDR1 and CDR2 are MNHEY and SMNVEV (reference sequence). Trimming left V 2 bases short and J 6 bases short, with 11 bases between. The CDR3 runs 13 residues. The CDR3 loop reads CASSLGQGGEQYF. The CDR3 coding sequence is TGTGCCAGCAGTTTAGGGCAGGGCGGCGAGCAGTACTTC.

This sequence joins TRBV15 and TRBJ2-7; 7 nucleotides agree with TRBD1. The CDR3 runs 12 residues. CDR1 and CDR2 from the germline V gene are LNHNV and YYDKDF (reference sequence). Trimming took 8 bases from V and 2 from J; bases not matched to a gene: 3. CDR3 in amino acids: CATQGVAYEQYF. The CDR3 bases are TGTGCCACCCAGGGGGTCGCCTACGAGCAGTACTTC.

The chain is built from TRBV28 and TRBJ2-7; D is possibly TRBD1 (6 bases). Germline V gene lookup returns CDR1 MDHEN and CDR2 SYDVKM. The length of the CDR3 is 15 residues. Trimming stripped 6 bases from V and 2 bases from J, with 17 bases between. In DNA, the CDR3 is TGTGCCAGCAGCCCACCACCCGACAGGCCCTACGAGCAGTACTTC. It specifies CASSPPPDRPYEQYF. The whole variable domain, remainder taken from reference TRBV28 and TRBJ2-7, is DVKVTQSSRYLVKRTGEKVFLECVQDMDHENMFWYRQDPGLGLRLIYFSYDVKMKEKGDIPEGYSVSREKKERFSLILESASTNQTSMYLCASSPPPDRPYEQYFGPGTRLTVT.

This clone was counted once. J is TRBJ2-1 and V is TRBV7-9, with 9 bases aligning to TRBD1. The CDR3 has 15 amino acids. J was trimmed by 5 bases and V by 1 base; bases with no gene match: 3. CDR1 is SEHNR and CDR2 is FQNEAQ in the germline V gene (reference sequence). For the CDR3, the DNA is TGTGCCAGCAGCTTAGGACAGGGGGACCACAATGAGCAGTTCTTC. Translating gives CASSLGQGDHNEQFF.

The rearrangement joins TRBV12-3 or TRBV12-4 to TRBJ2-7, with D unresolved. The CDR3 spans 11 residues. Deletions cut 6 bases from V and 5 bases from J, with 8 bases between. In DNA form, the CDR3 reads TGTGCCAGCAGCATCAGGAACGAGCAGTACTTC. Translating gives CASSIRNEQYF.

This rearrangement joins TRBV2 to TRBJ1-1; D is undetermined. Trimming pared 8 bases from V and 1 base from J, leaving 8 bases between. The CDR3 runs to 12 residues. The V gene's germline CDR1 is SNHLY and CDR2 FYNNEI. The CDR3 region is CASQRRNTEAFF. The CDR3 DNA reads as TGTGCCAGCCAGAGGAGGAACACTGAAGCTTTCTTT.

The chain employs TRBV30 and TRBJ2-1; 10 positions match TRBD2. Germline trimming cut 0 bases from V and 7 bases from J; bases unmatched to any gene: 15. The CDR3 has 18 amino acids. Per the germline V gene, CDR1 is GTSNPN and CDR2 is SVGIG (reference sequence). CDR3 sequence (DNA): TGTGCCTGGAGTGTAGTGGTAACTAGCGGGAATACGGGTAATGAGCAGTTCTTC. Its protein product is CAWSVVVTSGNTGNEQFF.

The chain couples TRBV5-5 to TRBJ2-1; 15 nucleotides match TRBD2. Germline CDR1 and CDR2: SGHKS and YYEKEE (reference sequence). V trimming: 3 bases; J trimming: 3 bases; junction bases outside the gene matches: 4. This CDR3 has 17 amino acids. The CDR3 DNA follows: TGTGCCAGCAGCTGGACTAGCGGGAGGGCTAACTACAATGAGCAGTTCTTC. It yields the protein CASSWTSGRANYNEQFF.

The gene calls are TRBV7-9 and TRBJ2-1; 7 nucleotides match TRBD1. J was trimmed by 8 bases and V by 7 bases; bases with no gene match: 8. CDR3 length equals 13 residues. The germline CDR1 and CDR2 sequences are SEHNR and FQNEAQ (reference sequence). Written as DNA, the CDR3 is TGTGCCAGCACCACCACAGGGGTCGATGAGCAGTTCTTC. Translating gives CASTTTGVDEQFF.

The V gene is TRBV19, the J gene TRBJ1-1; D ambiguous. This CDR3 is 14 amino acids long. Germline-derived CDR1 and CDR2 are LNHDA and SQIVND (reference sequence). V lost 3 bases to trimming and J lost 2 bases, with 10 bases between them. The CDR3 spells CASSISVINTEAFF. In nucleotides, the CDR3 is TGTGCCAGTAGTATCTCAGTAATCAACACTGAAGCTTTCTTT.

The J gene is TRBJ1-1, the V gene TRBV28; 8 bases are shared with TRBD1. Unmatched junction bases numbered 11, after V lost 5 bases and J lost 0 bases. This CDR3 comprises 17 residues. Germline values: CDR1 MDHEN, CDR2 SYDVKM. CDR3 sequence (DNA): TGTGCCAGCAGTCTGACTCGGGACAGGTACATGAACACTGAAGCTTTCTTT. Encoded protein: CASSLTRDRYMNTEAFF.

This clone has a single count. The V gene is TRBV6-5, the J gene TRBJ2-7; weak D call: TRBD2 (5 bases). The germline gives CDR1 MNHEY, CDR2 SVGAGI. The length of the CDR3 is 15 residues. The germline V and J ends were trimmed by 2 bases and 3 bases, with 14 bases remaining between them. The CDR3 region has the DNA TGTGCCAGCAGTTACGGGTCTAGCCTTCACTACGAGCAGTACTTC. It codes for CASSYGSSLHYEQYF.

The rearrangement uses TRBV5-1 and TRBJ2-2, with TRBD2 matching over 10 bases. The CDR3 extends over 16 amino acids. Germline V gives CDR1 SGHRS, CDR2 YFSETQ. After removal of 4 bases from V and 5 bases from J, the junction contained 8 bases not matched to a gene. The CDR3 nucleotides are TGCGCCAGCAGCCAGTCTAGCGGGAGCGGGACCGGGGAGCTGTTTTTT. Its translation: CASSQSSGSGTGELFF.

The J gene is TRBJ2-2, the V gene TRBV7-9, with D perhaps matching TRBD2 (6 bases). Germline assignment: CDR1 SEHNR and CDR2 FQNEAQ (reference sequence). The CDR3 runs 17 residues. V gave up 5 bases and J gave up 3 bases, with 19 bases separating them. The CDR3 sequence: CASSLYLGRDYTGELFF. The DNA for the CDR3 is TGTGCCAGCAGCCTGTATCTAGGACGGGACTACACCGGGGAGCTGTTTTTT.